The entry that follows covers one TCR beta chain sequence. The data originate from a study of CD8+CD57+ T cells in acquired aplastic anemia. Study at large: The DNA of sorted CD4+ and CD8+ cells averaged 3.2 ug.

Germline-derived CDR1 and CDR2 are LNHDA and SQIVND (reference sequence). V dropped 6 bases and J dropped 0; count of bases not matched to a gene: 4. The CDR3 consists of 15 residues. The use of genomic DNA as template underpinned the TCR beta VDJ and CDR3 profiling. TCRdb reanalysed the reads using MiXCR and keeps one entry per CDR3 protein. The data contain around 430,000 distinct CDR3 sequences, approximately 32% of them singletons. Sequencing involved patients with CD8+CD57+ cell expansion previously shown by flow cytometry. This TCR came from a human donor with aplastic anemia. The sample comprised sorted CD4+, CD8+, or CD8+CD57+ T cells (not recorded which) from PBMCs. The V call is TRBV19, the J call TRBJ1-5; the match to TRBD1 covers 8 bases. The CDR3 reads CASRTGGHSNQPQHF. The CDR3 DNA is TGTGCCAGTAGAACAGGGGGTCATAGCAATCAGCCCCAGCATTTT.